The clone carrying this TCR beta chain was seen ten or more times. Its antigen remains unidentified. A multiplex PCR was run with 60 Vbeta primers and 13 Jbeta primers. Assay: immunoSEQ multiplex PCR; the TCRdb copy retains only in-frame clones and omits some. The table records over 150,000 clones, approximately 80% of them present only once. CDR3 length: 15 amino acids. Per the germline V gene, CDR1 is SEHNR and CDR2 is FQNEAQ (reference sequence). V lost 1 base and J lost 1, with 10 bases in between. The data derive from a study of cytomegalovirus exposure and HLA in healthy donors. General study results and limits: The study dropped some indistinguishable V segments, TRBV6-2 and TRBV6-3 among them. It is likely that the observed cluster of highly shared sequence variants was a sequencing artifact.

The sequenced sample was PBMCs. The clonotype comes from a male donor in good health and CMV-seronegative. The chain has TRBV7-9 and TRBJ1-1; D unclear. The CDR3 coding sequence is TGTGCCAGCAGCTTAGGGGGAGCCGCGAACACTGAAGCTTTCTTT. It translates to CASSLGGAANTEAFF.